Ten or more counts support the clone carrying this T cell receptor (beta chain). No antigen is known for it. V was pared by 4 bases and J by 2 bases, with 10 bases of the junction left unmatched. The CDR3 consists of 17 residues. The data are from a study of post-analysis software for immune sequencing data. The overall study: Progressive-relapsing, secondary progressive and relapsing-remitting multiple sclerosis were among the disease courses included.

Study results and caveats: In patients, about five TRBV segments were more frequent than in controls, with TRBV5-6, TRBV5-1 and TRBV20-1 among them.

Carried by the TCR beta cDNA libraries were unique molecular identifiers. TCRdb re-derived calls from the PCR reads in MiXCR, one entry per CDR3 protein. Of some 260,000 distinct CDR3 sequences in the sample, 36% were seen once. The TCR sequence derives from a girl aged 10 to 17 with multiple sclerosis. The source material was blood. This chain joins TRBV12-3 or TRBV12-4 and TRBJ2-3; the match to TRBD2 covers 9 bases. The DNA for the CDR3 is TGTGCCAGCAGTTCCGATAGCGGGAGAAACACCACAGATACGCAGTATTTT. It yields the protein CASSSDSGRNTTDTQYF.